Following are 27 T cell receptor beta chains from one sample sequenced in a study of cytomegalovirus exposure and HLA in healthy donors. Primers for the PCR totalled 60 Vbeta and 13 Jbeta. The assay was immunoSEQ multiplex PCR, and TCRdb's table has in-frame clones only and misses some. The sample holds tens of thousands of clones; 78% are singletons and the top ten take around 1.5%. The specimen was PBMCs. These receptors all stem from a man between 40 and 49 years old in good health and CMV-seronegative.

This clone occurred once. V gene TRBV5-1 combines with J gene TRBJ2-7, with TRBD2 identical over 13 bases. The CDR3 runs 15 residues. V trimming: 4 bases; J trimming: 5 bases; junction bases outside the gene matches: 6. From germline, CDR1 is SGHRS and CDR2 YFSETQ. The CDR3 DNA reads as TGCGCCAGCAGCGTTGGACTAGCGGGAGCCAACGAGCAGTACTTC. This sequence encodes CASSVGLAGANEQYF.

The chain carries TRBV28 and TRBJ1-3, with TRBD1 as a possible D gene (6 bases). V was shortened by 6 bases and J by 2 bases, with 14 bases between the two germline ends. The CDR3 spans 15 residues. Germline V gene lookup returns CDR1 MDHEN and CDR2 SYDVKM. The CDR3 protein is CASSTPGQTGNTIYF. DNA for the CDR3: TGTGCCAGCAGCACACCGGGACAAACTGGAAACACCATATATTTT. The full variable domain, in which reference TRBV28 and TRBJ1-3 provide the parts outside the CDR3, is DVKVTQSSRYLVKRTGEKVFLECVQDMDHENMFWYRQDPGLGLRLIYFSYDVKMKEKGDIPEGYSVSREKKERFSLILESASTNQTSMYLCASSTPGQTGNTIYFGEGSWLTVV.

This clone has just a few counts. This chain links TRBV5-6 with TRBJ2-3, with TRBD2 matching 9 bases. This CDR3 spans 19 amino acids. V trimming: 1 base; J trimming: 6 bases; junction bases outside the gene matches: 18. Germline V CDR1 and CDR2: SGHDT, YYEEEE. The CDR3 sequence is CASSLRRSAGGPVRDTQYF. CDR3 sequence (DNA): TGTGCCAGCAGCTTGAGACGTTCGGCGGGAGGGCCGGTTAGGGATACGCAGTATTTT. The full variable domain, its missing parts supplied by reference TRBV5-6 and TRBJ2-3, is DAGVTQSPTHLIKTRGQQVTLRCSPKSGHDTVSWYQQALGQGPQFIFQYYEEEERQRGNFPDRFSGHQFPNYSSELNVNALLLGDSALYLCASSLRRSAGGPVRDTQYFGPGTRLTVL.

In this sample, this clone turned up once. The chain combines TRBV19 with TRBJ2-6; D is uncertain. Trimming took 7 bases from V and 0 from J, leaving 13 bases between them. CDR1 and CDR2 (germline): LNHDA, SQIVND (reference sequence). The CDR3 runs to 16 residues. The CDR3 protein is CASNTNPSSGANVLTF. CDR3 nucleotides: TGTGCCAGTAACACCAACCCTAGCTCTGGGGCCAACGTCCTGACTTTC.

The chain uses TRBV9 and TRBJ1-4; D gene unclear. Germline V gene data show CDR1 as SGDLS and CDR2 as YYNGEE. V dropped 0 bases and J dropped 0 bases, with 6 bases sitting between them. This CDR3 has 15 residues. The CDR3 DNA reads TGTGCCAGCAGCGTAGGAACTACAACTAATGAAAAACTGTTTTTT. It yields the protein CASSVGTTTNEKLFF.

CDR3 protein: CASSPRYGGETQYF. In nucleotides, the CDR3 is TGTGCCAGCAGCCCCCGCTACGGGGGAGAGACCCAGTACTTC. The V gene is TRBV7-3, the J gene TRBJ2-5, with D possibly matching TRBD2 (6 bases). Trimming shortened V by 5 bases and J by 4 bases, and 14 bases separated the two germline ends. Germline CDR1 is SGHTA and CDR2 is FQGTGA. The CDR3 covers 14 residues.

The chain recombines TRBV2 with TRBJ1-5; no definite D call. The CDR3 extends over 13 amino acids. V lost 4 bases to trimming and J lost 7 bases, with 11 bases between them. From germline, CDR1 is SNHLY and CDR2 FYNNEI. This chain's CDR3 is CASSVEGNQPQHF. Here the CDR3 DNA reads TGTGCCAGCAGTGTGGAGGGAAACCAGCCCCAGCATTTT.

The chain recombines TRBV5-1 with TRBJ2-1; a possible D gene is TRBD1 (6 bases). This CDR3 is 16 amino acids long. V lost 0 bases and J 7 bases, leaving 17 bases between the germline ends. In germline, CDR1 is SGHRS, CDR2 YFSETQ. CDR3 DNA: TGCGCCAGCAGCTTGGCCGACAGGATTTTGGGAAATGAGCAGTTCTTC. Protein sequence: CASSLADRILGNEQFF.

The CDR3: CASSPRTELGLNEQFF. The CDR3 nucleotides read TGTGCCAGCTCACCGCGGACAGAACTCGGATTAAATGAGCAGTTCTTC. The chain employs TRBV18 and TRBJ2-1; tentatively, D is TRBD1 (6 bases). V was cut by 3 bases and J by 7 bases, with 19 bases left in between. CDR3 length equals 16 residues. Per the germline V gene, CDR1 is KGHSH and CDR2 is LQKENI.

The J gene is TRBJ1-4, the V gene TRBV30, with TRBD1 matching over 11 bases. With V trimmed by 0 bases and J by 6 bases, 3 bases remained unmatched. Germline assignment: CDR1 GTSNPN and CDR2 SVGIG (reference sequence). This CDR3 has 15 residues. CDR3: CAWSVKGQGDEKLFF. CDR3 bases: TGTGCCTGGAGTGTAAAGGGACAGGGGGATGAAAAACTGTTTTTT.

V is TRBV18 and J is TRBJ2-2; D not certain. CDR1 and CDR2 from the germline V gene are KGHSH and LQKENI. The CDR3 is 14 residues long. Trimming took 4 bases from V and 6 from J, leaving 12 bases between them. Here the CDR3 DNA reads TGTGCCAGCTCACGGGTGGAGACGCCCGGGGAGCTGTTTTTT. It yields the protein CASSRVETPGELFF. Full variable domain (remainder filled in from reference TRBV18 and TRBJ2-2): NAGVMQNPRHLVRRRGQEARLRCSPMKGHSHVYWYRQLPEEGLKFMVYLQKENIIDESGMPKERFSAEFPKEGPSILRIQQVVRGDSAAYFCASSRVETPGELFFGEGSRLTVL.

This clone was counted a single time. The chain uses TRBV2 and TRBJ2-7, with TRBD1 as a possible D gene (6 bases). The V end lost 3 bases, the J end lost 9 bases, and 21 bases lay between the germline ends. The germline gives CDR1 SNHLY, CDR2 FYNNEI. This CDR3 spans 15 amino acids. The CDR3 coding sequence is TGTGCCAGCAGTGAGCTGACAGGCGGTTTAGGTCGGCAGTACTTC. Protein sequence: CASSELTGGLGRQYF.

Of note for this clone: At the DNA level, this CDR3 is encoded by other sequences in the same sample as well. The chain has TRBV30 and TRBJ1-5, with D maybe TRBD1 (6 bases). Trimming left V 2 bases short and J 4 bases short, with 9 bases between. The CDR3 extends over 13 amino acids. Germline lookup yields CDR1 GTSNPN and CDR2 SVGIG (reference sequence). CDR3: CAWSPQGNQPQHF. The CDR3 DNA sequence: TGTGCCTGGAGTCCCCAGGGGAATCAGCCCCAGCATTTT.

The CDR3 sequence is CASRSDRNTGELFF. CDR3 in DNA: TGTGCCAGCAGGTCGGACAGGAACACCGGGGAGCTGTTTTTT. The genes are TRBV7-2 and TRBJ2-2; possibly TRBD1 for D (6 bases). V was trimmed by 6 bases and J by 1 base, leaving 9 bases between them. Germline V CDR1 and CDR2: SGHTA, FQGNSA. CDR3 length: 14 residues.

This clone was counted a few times. The CDR3 is CASSLGPSPNEQYF. Here the CDR3 DNA reads TGCGCCAGCAGCTTGGGGCCATCGCCCAACGAGCAGTACTTC. The chain joins TRBV5-1 to TRBJ2-7; no reliable D call. The CDR3 has 14 residues. Germline-derived CDR1 and CDR2 are SGHRS and YFSETQ. Trimming took 0 bases from V and 5 from J, leaving 12 bases between them. The complete variable domain, with remaining parts taken from reference TRBV5-1 and TRBJ2-7, reads KAGVTQTPRYLIKTRGQQVTLSCSPISGHRSVSWYQQTPGQGLQFLFEYFSETQRNKGNFPGRFSGRQFSNSRSEMNVSTLELGDSALYLCASSLGPSPNEQYFGPGTRLTVT.

This clone was found once. The germline gene is not matched at one end of the junction; a read error may be the cause. The chain uses TRBV7-9 and TRBJ2-3, with D perhaps TRBD2 (6 bases). The CDR3 sequence is 17 residues long. Germline V gene lookup returns CDR1 SEHNR and CDR2 FQNEAQ (reference sequence). CDR3 DNA sequence: TGTTCCAGCAGCTCCGACCATGGGGGGATTTCCACAGATACGCAGTATTTT. Its protein is CSSSSDHGGISTDTQYF.

The chain links TRBV7-9 to TRBJ1-1, with D uncertain. In germline, CDR1 is SEHNR, CDR2 FQNEAQ (reference sequence). V was cut by 2 bases and J by 2 bases, with 6 bases left in between. This CDR3 contains 13 residues. CDR3 protein: CASSLPLNTEAFF. The CDR3 nucleotides are TGTGCCAGCAGCTTACCCTTAAACACTGAAGCTTTCTTT.

The J gene is TRBJ1-1, the V gene TRBV11-1; 10 bases fit TRBD1. The junction had 10 bases not matched to a gene; V was cut back by 5 bases and J by 4 bases. The CDR3 totals 16 residues. CDR1 SGHAT and CDR2 FQDESV come from the germline V gene (reference sequence). CDR3 bases: TGTGCCAGCAGCCAAAGGACAGGGGGTCTCGGCACTGAAGCTTTCTTT. Translated, it gives CASSQRTGGLGTEAFF.

V usage is TRBV7-9 and J usage is TRBJ1-2, with D tentatively TRBD1 (5 bases). The V gene lost 5 bases and the J gene lost 3 bases, with 19 bases spanning the gap. CDR3 length equals 16 residues. Per the germline V gene, CDR1 is SEHNR and CDR2 is FQNEAQ (reference sequence). This CDR3 is CASSLQRGIWDYGYTF. For the CDR3, the DNA is TGTGCCAGCAGCCTCCAAAGGGGAATCTGGGACTATGGCTACACCTTC.

The chain carries TRBV21-1 and TRBJ2-1; the table's D call, TRBD2, has no DNA check behind it. TRBV21-1 is a pseudogene segment. CDR3 length equals 17 residues. The CDR3 sequence is CASPFAAGGPVRDEQFF. The CDR3 nucleotides read TGTGCCAGCCCATTCGCTGCGGGAGGGCCGGTGAGAGATGAGCAGTTCTTC.

The chain combines TRBV18 with TRBJ1-1, with 9 nucleotides matching TRBD1. Trimming took 6 bases from V and 1 from J; bases not matched to a gene: 6. CDR1 KGHSH and CDR2 LQKENI come from the germline V gene. The CDR3 sequence is 15 residues long. CDR3 sequence: CASSLWDRENTEAFF. In DNA form, the CDR3 reads TGTGCCAGCTCTCTATGGGACAGGGAGAACACTGAAGCTTTCTTT.

The rearrangement uses TRBV28 and TRBJ2-5; 9 bases fit TRBD1. The J call may be mistaken, given a closer DNA end match to TRBJ2-7. Germline V gene data show CDR1 as MDHEN and CDR2 as SYDVKM. This CDR3 is built from 14 residues. The CDR3 protein is CASRSGTGTYEQYF. CDR3 coding DNA: TGTGCCAGCAGATCCGGGACAGGGACCTACGAGCAGTACTTC.

This clone was seen just once. In DNA form, the CDR3 reads TGTGCCAGCTCACCAGGGCATTTTCAGCCCCAGCATTTT. Translating gives CASSPGHFQPQHF. The V call is TRBV18, the J call TRBJ1-5, with D unresolved. The CDR3 spans 13 residues. V dropped 2 bases and J dropped 6 bases, with 8 bases sitting between them. CDR1 and CDR2 (germline): KGHSH, LQKENI.

The chain joins TRBV7-9 to TRBJ1-2; TRBD1 matches 7 bases. Germline CDR1 and CDR2: SEHNR and FQNEAQ (reference sequence). J lost 6 bases, V lost 3 bases, and 7 bases had no gene match. The CDR3 is 14 amino acids. CDR3 loop: CASSLKDRIDGYTF. In DNA form, the CDR3 reads TGTGCCAGCAGCTTGAAGGACAGGATCGATGGCTACACCTTC.

CDR3 DNA: TGTGCCAGCAGCTCCCCGACGGGGGAAAGAAACACCATATATTTT. Amino acids: CASSSPTGERNTIYF. The chain joins TRBV5-4 to TRBJ1-3; D is possibly TRBD1 (5 bases). The CDR3 sequence is 15 residues long. Germline CDR1 reads SGHNT; CDR2 reads YYREEE (reference sequence). Deletions cut 3 bases from V and 5 bases from J, with 15 bases between.

The genes are TRBV2 and TRBJ2-1; 8 bases match TRBD2. The CDR3 loop spans 15 amino acids. CDR1 SNHLY and CDR2 FYNNEI come from the germline V gene. Germline trimming cut 4 bases from V and 3 bases from J; bases unmatched to any gene: 5. The CDR3: CASSAEGTSYNEQFF. In nucleotides, the CDR3 is TGTGCCAGCAGTGCAGAGGGGACTAGCTACAATGAGCAGTTCTTC.

The rearrangement links TRBV7-3 to TRBJ1-2; 11 bases map to TRBD1. After removal of 6 bases from V and 8 bases from J, the junction contained 8 bases not matched to a gene. This CDR3 is built from 14 residues. Germline V gene data show CDR1 as SGHTA and CDR2 as FQGTGA. CDR3 coding DNA: TGTGCCAGCAGTCTGGACAGGGGGCAAGGGGGCTACACCTTC. This gives the protein CASSLDRGQGGYTF.